Listed here are 5 T cell receptor beta chains from one sample, sequenced in a study of shared clonotypes between healthy human individuals. Sequenced by immunoSEQ multiplex PCR; TCRdb stores in-frame clones only, minus some. The sample contains roughly 850,000 clones, approximately 97% of which appear only once. Positive CCR7 selection of CD45RO-negative cells yielded the naive CD8 cells, and terminally differentiated effector memory CD45RA+ cells were excluded. Input material: naive CD8+ T cells sorted from blood. The receptors derive from a man aged 25-45 years in good health.

This rearrangement joins TRBV7-9 to TRBJ2-6, with no clear D. The CDR3 is 16 amino acids. Germline CDR1 and CDR2: SEHNR and FQNEAQ (reference sequence). V lost 3 bases, J lost 0 bases, and 9 bases lay in between. In DNA form, the CDR3 reads TGTGCCAGCAGCTTCATGGTCCTCTCTGGGGCCAACGTCCTGACTTTC. It codes for CASSFMVLSGANVLTF. Complete variable domain (other parts from reference TRBV7-9 and TRBJ2-6): DTGVSQNPRHKITKRGQNVTFRCDPISEHNRLYWYRQTLGQGPEFLTYFQNEAQLEKSRLLSDRFSAERPKGSFSTLEIQRTEQGDSAMYLCASSFMVLSGANVLTFGAGSRLTVL.

This clone was counted a single time. This chain joins TRBV6-5 and TRBJ1-1; D is uncertain. V was cut by 5 bases and J by 7 bases, with 11 bases left in between. The CDR3 runs to 12 residues. CDR1 is MNHEY and CDR2 is SVGAGI in the germline V gene. The CDR3 protein is CASSDLRGEAFF. CDR3 DNA sequence: TGTGCCAGCAGTGACTTGCGAGGTGAAGCTTTCTTT.

The chain carries TRBV4-1 and TRBJ2-7; 10 nucleotides match TRBD2. This CDR3 is built from 17 residues. CDR1 is MGHRA, CDR2 YSYEKL, per germline. Trimming took 2 bases from V and 2 from J; bases not matched to a gene: 9. CDR3 protein: CASSQLAGEGDPYEQYF. The DNA of the CDR3 is TGCGCCAGCAGCCAACTAGCGGGAGAAGGAGACCCCTACGAGCAGTACTTC.

In this sample, this clone turned up once. At the DNA level, this CDR3 is encoded by other sequences in the same sample as well. The chain is built from TRBV27 and TRBJ1-5; no clear D. From germline, CDR1 is MNHEY and CDR2 SMNVEV (reference sequence). V lost 6 bases and J lost 1, with 4 bases in between. This CDR3 contains 12 residues. The chain's CDR3 is CASSRSNQPQHF. The CDR3 region has the DNA TGTGCCAGCAGCCGAAGCAATCAGCCCCAGCATTTT.

The J gene is TRBJ2-7, the V gene TRBV11-2; D gene uncertain. Germline loops: CDR1 SGHAT, CDR2 FQNNGV. The ends were cut back, 8 bases at V and 5 bases at J, with 10 bases in the middle. The length of the CDR3 is 11 residues. The CDR3 DNA is TGTGCCAGCGCTCGGGTCGACGAGCAGTACTTC. It yields the protein CASARVDEQYF. Drawing the rest from reference TRBV11-2 and TRBJ2-7, the complete variable domain is EAGVAQSPRYKIIEKRQSVAFWCNPISGHATLYWYQQILGQGPKLLIQFQNNGVVDDSQLPKDRFSAERLKGVDSTLKIQPAKLEDSAVYLCASARVDEQYFGPGTRLTVT.